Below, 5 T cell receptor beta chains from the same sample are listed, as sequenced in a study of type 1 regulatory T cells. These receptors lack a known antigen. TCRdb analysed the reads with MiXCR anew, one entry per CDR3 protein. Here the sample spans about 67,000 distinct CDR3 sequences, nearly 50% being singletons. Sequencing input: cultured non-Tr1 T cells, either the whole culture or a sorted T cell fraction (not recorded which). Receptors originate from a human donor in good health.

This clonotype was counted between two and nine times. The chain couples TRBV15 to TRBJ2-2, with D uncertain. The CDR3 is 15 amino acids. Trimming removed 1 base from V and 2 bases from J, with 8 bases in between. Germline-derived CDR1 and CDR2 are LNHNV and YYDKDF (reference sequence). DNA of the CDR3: TGTGCCACCAGCAGAGGGGCCAGTAACACCGGGGAGCTGTTTTTT. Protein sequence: CATSRGASNTGELFF.

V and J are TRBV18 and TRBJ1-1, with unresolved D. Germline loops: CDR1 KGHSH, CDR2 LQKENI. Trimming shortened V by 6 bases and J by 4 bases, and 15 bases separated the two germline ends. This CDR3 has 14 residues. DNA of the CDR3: TGTGCCAGCTCCCAGTCAGAATTGCGCACTGAAGCTTTCTTT. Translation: CASSQSELRTEAFF.

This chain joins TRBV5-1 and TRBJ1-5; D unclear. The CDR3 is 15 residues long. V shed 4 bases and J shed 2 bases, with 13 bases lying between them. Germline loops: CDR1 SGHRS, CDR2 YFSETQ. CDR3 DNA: TGCGCCAGCAGCGCGGGAGTTGGGGGCAATCAGCCCCAGCATTTT. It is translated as CASSAGVGGNQPQHF.

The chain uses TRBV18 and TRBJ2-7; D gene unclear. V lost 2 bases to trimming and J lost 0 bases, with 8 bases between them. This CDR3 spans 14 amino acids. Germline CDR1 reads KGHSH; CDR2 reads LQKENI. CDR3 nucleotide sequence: TGTGCCAGCTCACCAGGTCGGACCTCCTACGAGCAGTACTTC. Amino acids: CASSPGRTSYEQYF.

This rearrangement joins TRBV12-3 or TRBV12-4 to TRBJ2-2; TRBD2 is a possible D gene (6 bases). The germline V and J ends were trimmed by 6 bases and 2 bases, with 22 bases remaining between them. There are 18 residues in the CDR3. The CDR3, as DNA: TGTGCCAGCAGCCCCGGGACTCGATTATACGAAAACACCGGGGAGCTGTTTTTT. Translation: CASSPGTRLYENTGELFF.